This T cell receptor (beta chain) was retrieved from a study of identical twins. Germline V gene data show CDR1 as SGHRS and CDR2 as YFSETQ. Trimming cost V 2 bases and J 0 bases, with 11 bases left between them. The CDR3 spans 15 residues. This clonotype was seen only a few times. Template switching created a universal primer site, and the cDNA included unique molecular identifiers. TCRdb reprocessed the 5' RACE reads with MiXCR, giving one entry per CDR3 protein. Of roughly 190,000 distinct CDR3 sequences listed, around 15% are singletons. The same specimen was also included in a second study, on T cells expressing NK-cell markers. That report notes: In sorted CD3+CD56+NKG2C+, CD3+CD56+NKG2C- and CD3+CD56-NKG2C+ T cells, TCR beta repertoires were obtained. In the group of eight sequenced donors, seven were HCMV-seropositive and one was seronegative. Restriction of the sorted population to alpha-beta TCR T cells was achieved in several experiments with an anti-gamma-delta TCR antibody.

The sequence was obtained from a woman between 18 and 29 years old in good health. Sequences were obtained from CD8+ T cells sorted from blood. V usage is TRBV5-1 and J usage is TRBJ1-1; D may be TRBD1 (6 bases). The CDR3 loop reads CASSFFGQMNTEAFF. The CDR3, as DNA: TGCGCCAGCAGCTTTTTTGGACAGATGAACACTGAAGCTTTCTTT.